These T cell receptor beta chains were read from a single sample in a study of T cell repertoires in cytomegalovirus infection. Using its own MiXCR run on the reads, TCRdb lists one record per CDR3 protein. The profile covers about 830,000 distinct CDR3 sequences, with less than 35% appearing a single time and roughly 12% taken by the ten largest. These receptors have no known antigen. The material sequenced was cultured CD8+ T cells from PBMCs, taken from culture after CMV antigen stimulation. The receptor source for this set is a human donor in good health (CMV status not recorded). Some clones in this sample may be carry-over from other donors' samples. Each CDR3 is given with its conserved first and last residue. D genes are given only for firm matches. Clone size is not always given. Where it is, it says once, few, many or a class for expanded clones.

clone_size d_call j_call v_call cdr3_nt cdr3_aa
many . TRBJ1-6 TRBV7-2 TGTGCCAGCAGCTTAGAGAGGAAACACTCACCCCTCCACTTT CASSLERKHSPLHF
few . TRBJ1-3 TRBV7-9 TGTGCCAGCAGCCCGCGGACGGAGTCATCTGGAAACACCATATATTTT CASSPRTESSGNTIYF
few TRBD1 TRBJ1-4 TRBV5-8 TGTGCCAGCAGCACCGGACAGGGCGGGGAAAAACTGTTTTTT CASSTGQGGEKLFF
. . TRBJ1-1 TRBV29-1 TGCAGCGTCCCGGACAGCGGCAGGCCTGAAGCTTTCTTT CSVPDSGRPEAFF
few . TRBJ2-7 TRBV29-1 TGCAGCGTTGTGGACGGCTCCTGGAGCTCCTACGAGCAGTACTTC CSVVDGSWSSYEQYF
. . TRBJ2-5 TRBV2 TGTGCCAGCAGTGAAGTGACAGGGAGGATGGAGACCCAGTACTTC CASSEVTGRMETQYF
. . TRBJ2-4 TRBV27 TGTGCCAGCAGTTTAGATCCGGGGGGCGCGAACATTCAGTACTTC CASSLDPGGANIQYF
. . TRBJ2-3 TRBV6-1 TGTGCCAGCAGTGAAGCGTTTGGGGACCGTTCAGATACGCAGTATTTT CASSEAFGDRSDTQYF
many . TRBJ2-2 TRBV7-2 TGTGCCAGCAGCGAAGGAAGGTACACCGGGGAGCTGTTTTTT CASSEGRYTGELFF
. . TRBJ1-6 TRBV15 TGTGCCACCAGCAGAGATCGAGGGGCCCCCATTAATTCACCCCTCCACTTT CATSRDRGAPINSPLHF
. TRBD2 TRBJ2-2 TRBV27 TGTGCCAGCAGTTTGGACGGACTAGCGGGGGCTCCCTTCACCGGGGAGCTGTTTTTT CASSLDGLAGAPFTGELFF
few . TRBJ1-4 TRBV7-8 TGTGCCAGCAGCTTAGCGATGAGGGCAACTAATGAAAAACTGTTTTTT CASSLAMRATNEKLFF
. TRBD1 TRBJ1-1 TRBV7-9 TGTGCCAGCACCTCACTGACAGGGGCTGGCACTGAAGCTTTCTTT CASTSLTGAGTEAFF
many . TRBJ1-5 TRBV7-6 TGTGCCAGCAGCTTAATCCCGGGACGGCATACTGAGGGTCAGCCCCAGCATTTT CASSLIPGRHTEGQPQHF
many TRBD1 TRBJ2-7 TRBV7-2 TGTGCCAGCAGCTTAGGGACAGGTTTCCGCGAGCAGTACTTC CASSLGTGFREQYF
few TRBD1 TRBJ2-3 TRBV7-6 TGTGCCAGCAGCGGCCGGGACAGAGCCACAGATACGCAGTATTTT CASSGRDRATDTQYF
. TRBD1 TRBJ1-6 TRBV19 TGTGCCAGTAGTATCCGGGACAGAGATGAAGTTCCCTCCTATAATTCACCCCTCCACTTT CASSIRDRDEVPSYNSPLHF
many . TRBJ1-1 TRBV7-2 TGTGCCAGCAGCCCCGCACCGGGGAACACTGAAGCTTTCTTT CASSPAPGNTEAFF
. TRBD2 TRBJ2-1 TRBV29-1 TGCAGCGCCCAAAGCGGGGGTCTGTACAATGAGCAGTTCTTC CSAQSGGLYNEQFF
. TRBD1 TRBJ1-5 TRBV4-2 TGTGCCAGCAGCCAAGATGATAGGGGGCCCGGTCAGCCCCAGCATTTT CASSQDDRGPGQPQHF
few TRBD2 TRBJ2-2 TRBV27 TGTGCCAGCAGCCTAGTAGCGGGGTGGACCGGGGAGCTGTTTTTT CASSLVAGWTGELFF
. TRBD2 TRBJ2-3 TRBV27 TGTGCCAGCAGTTTATCTCGGGGGGGCTCAGATACGCAGTATTTT CASSLSRGGSDTQYF
. . TRBJ1-5 TRBV7-6 TGTGCCAGCAGCTTAGGAGGGTTGAGTCAGCCCCAGCATTTT CASSLGGLSQPQHF
many TRBD2 TRBJ2-7 TRBV7-9 TGTGCCAGCAGCCCCTCGAGTAGCGGGGGGGCTTACGAGCAGTACTTC CASSPSSSGGAYEQYF
. TRBD1 TRBJ2-3 TRBV5-5 TGTGCCAGCAGCCCCCGTCGCGGGACAGGTCTCACAGATACGCAGTATTTT CASSPRRGTGLTDTQYF
. . TRBJ2-5 TRBV6-6 TGTGCCAGCAGTTTACAGGGAAAATTAGAGACCCAGTACTTC CASSLQGKLETQYF
few . TRBJ2-5 TRBV28 TGTGCCAGCAGTTACACGGCCGGTCAAGAGACCCAGTACTTC CASSYTAGQETQYF
few . TRBJ1-5 TRBV12-3/TRBV12-4 TGTGCCAGCAGCCTTGGGAGGTTTGGGAATCAGCCCCAGCATTTT CASSLGRFGNQPQHF
many . TRBJ2-3 TRBV28 TGTGCCAGCATGGTGCGCACTAGCACAGATACGCAGTATTTT CASMVRTSTDTQYF
many . TRBJ2-5 TRBV5-6 TGTGCCAGCACCTCGGCGTTTCAGGAGACCCAGTACTTC CASTSAFQETQYF
few . TRBJ2-2 TRBV24-1 TGTGCCACCGGGGCACCGGGACTGAACACCGGGGAGCTGTTTTTT CATGAPGLNTGELFF
few . TRBJ1-1 TRBV6-5 TGTGCCAGCAGTTGGGATTTTAACACTGAAGCTTTCTTT CASSWDFNTEAFF
. TRBD2 TRBJ2-3 TRBV15 TGTGCCACCAGCATGGGGGGGGGAAGCACAGATACGCAGTATTTT CATSMGGGSTDTQYF
. . TRBJ2-1 TRBV7-7 TGTGCTAGCAGCTTAGTTCTTAGCGACAATGAGCAGTTCTTC CASSLVLSDNEQFF
many . TRBJ1-2 TRBV7-2 TGTGCCAGCAGCTCCCACATTTCTTTGGGCTACACCTTC CASSSHISLGYTF
. TRBD1 TRBJ1-1 TRBV6-1 TGTGCCGGCAGTCCGGTTAGGGACAGGTTTTATGAAGCTTTCTTT CAGSPVRDRFYEAFF
. TRBD1 TRBJ1-1 TRBV12-3/TRBV12-4 TGTGCCAGCAGTTTGCTGGAGAGGGGGCGCGTCGAAGCTTTCTTT CASSLLERGRVEAFF
few . TRBJ1-2 TRBV7-9 TGTGCCAGCAGCTTAGGGCGGTTGTGGGCCCGACCTGGGAACACCTTC CASSLGRLWARPGNTF
. TRBD1 TRBJ1-1 TRBV7-8 TGTGCCAGCAGCTTCAGGGGGTCTGAAGCTTTCTTT CASSFRGSEAFF
few . TRBJ2-1 TRBV5-6 TGTGCCAGCAGCCGTTATAAGGGGACAAACAATGAGCAGTTCTTC CASSRYKGTNNEQFF
few . TRBJ1-3 TRBV28 TGTGCCAGCCTTCGAGGCGCATTCTCTGGAAACACCATATATTTT CASLRGAFSGNTIYF